This T cell receptor (beta chain) was captured in a study of blood T cells in healthy people across ages. Points from the study as a whole: Calculation of diversity from one million T cells yielded estimates considered to be underestimates. No one knew whether donors had CMV, which possibly confounded expanded clonotype changes.

Primers used in a second PCR of roughly 6 to 11 cycles were a sample-barcoded 5' primer and a J-beta primer mix. TCRdb reprocessed the 5' RACE reads via MiXCR and lists one record per CDR3 protein. The sample lists almost 550,000 distinct CDR3 sequences, 20% to 30% occurring once. The germline V and J ends were trimmed by 2 bases and 6 bases, with 17 bases remaining between them. This CDR3 spans 15 amino acids. Germline assignment: CDR1 MNHEY and CDR2 SVGEGT. With respect to this clonotype: Its antigen is not known.

This sample also appeared in a second study, on T cells of mothers and their children.

The chain joins TRBV6-2 or TRBV6-3 to TRBJ2-7, with D tentatively TRBD2 (5 bases). Sequenced input: blood. This TCR came from a boy between 10 and 17 years old in good health. CDR3 nucleotides: TGTGCCAGCAGTTACCGGTTCCGGGGAAAGGGCGAGCAGTACTTC. This encodes CASSYRFRGKGEQYF.